One and the same sample provided the 24 T cell receptor beta chains below, sequenced in a study of shared clonotypes between healthy human individuals (dated by TCRdb to about 2020). CD8 naive samples were obtained by positive selection for CCR7 among CD45RO-negative cells, yielding a CD45RA+CCR7+ population from which TemRA cells were excluded. Libraries were made using the immunoSEQ multiplex PCR assay. What TCRdb holds here is the immuneACCESS table cut down to in-frame rearrangements. Part of the clones is not present; checked against another copy, under half of the missing clones reflect an unresolved V gene, and the others are unexplained. The sample data list 1.5 million to 2.5 million clones, and less than 95% of these were observed just once. The ten largest clonotypes hold around 1.2% of the sample. Sequencing was performed on naive CD8+ T cells sorted from blood. The sample's cell subset or site, from its label and the paper: CD45RA+CCR7+. The source of these receptors is a man between 18 and 29 years old in good health.

This clone was seen a few times. Just one base apart from a much larger clone, this may be a read error. Other nucleotide sequences from this sample produce the same CDR3. This chain joins TRBV9 and TRBJ1-1, with D unresolved. This CDR3 contains 13 residues. Per germline, CDR1 SGDLS and CDR2 YYNGEE. Deletions cut 0 bases from V and 4 bases from J, with 7 bases between. CDR3 sequence reads: CASSVGGITEAFF. The DNA of the CDR3 is TGTGCCAGCAGCGTAGGGGGAATCACTGAAGCTTTCTTT.

V is TRBV10-2 and J is TRBJ2-7, with D perhaps matching TRBD2 (5 bases). The V end was cut by 3 bases, the J end by 6 bases, with 27 bases between. Germline lookup yields CDR1 WSHSY and CDR2 SAAADI. The CDR3 is 18 amino acids. In DNA form, the CDR3 reads TGCGCCAGCAGTGACCACAACGCGGAGGACCTACACTCACCCGAGCAGTACTTC. Translation gives CASSDHNAEDLHSPEQYF.

The DNA of the CDR3 is TGTGCCAGCAGCCAAGATCGGAGTGAGCAGTTCTTC. It codes for CASSQDRSEQFF. The V and J genes are TRBV14 and TRBJ2-1; D is undetermined. Trimming took 0 bases from V and 9 from J, leaving 6 bases between them. This CDR3 contains 12 residues. Germline V gene sequence: CDR1 SGHDN, CDR2 FVKESK.

V is TRBV7-2 and J is TRBJ2-7, with unresolved D. This CDR3 comprises 11 residues. The germline V gene has CDR1 SGHTA and CDR2 FQGNSA. V was shortened by 8 bases and J by 5 bases, with 10 bases between the two germline ends. CDR3 nucleotides: TGTGCCAGCGCAAACACTCACGAGCAGTACTTC. This sequence encodes CASANTHEQYF.

V and J are TRBV7-2 and TRBJ2-7; D unclear. The germline V and J ends were trimmed by 1 base and 1 base, with 8 bases remaining between them. Germline V lookup: CDR1 SGHTA, CDR2 FQGNSA. This CDR3 is 14 amino acids long. The CDR3 sequence: CASSLGPGSYEQYF. CDR3 in DNA: TGTGCCAGCAGCTTAGGCCCAGGATCCTACGAGCAGTACTTC. The full variable domain, with the rest looked up from reference TRBV7-2 and TRBJ2-7, is GAGVSQSPSNKVTEKGKDVELRCDPISGHTALYWYRQSLGQGLEFLIYFQGNSAPDKSGLPSDRFSAERTGGSVSTLTIQRTQQEDSAVYLCASSLGPGSYEQYFGPGTRLTVT.

The chain recombines TRBV29-1 with TRBJ2-2; D ambiguous. There are 12 residues in the CDR3. Germline loops: CDR1 SQVTM, CDR2 ANQGSEA. V dropped 5 bases and J dropped 6 bases, with 10 bases sitting between them. The CDR3 DNA sequence: TGCAGCGTTCTATCCTTAGCCGGGGAGCTGTTTTTT. This sequence encodes CSVLSLAGELFF.

The V and J genes are TRBV10-3 and TRBJ2-5; 10 nucleotides agree with TRBD1. The germline CDR1 and CDR2 sequences are ENHRY and SYGVKD. V lost 6 bases to trimming and J lost 5 bases; unmatched junction nucleotides: 6. CDR3 length equals 14 residues. CDR3 DNA: TGTGCCATCAGCGGACAGGGGGACGGGGAGACCCAGTACTTC. This codes for CAISGQGDGETQYF.

The chain recombines TRBV30 with TRBJ2-1; a possible D gene is TRBD2 (5 bases). Trimming cost V 1 base and J 10 bases, with 20 bases left between them. This CDR3 is built from 15 residues. CDR1 and CDR2 from the germline V gene are GTSNPN and SVGIG (reference sequence). CDR3 loop: CAWSAPDSRLTEQFF. For the CDR3, the DNA is TGTGCCTGGAGTGCGCCGGACTCGCGACTTACGGAGCAGTTCTTC. The full variable domain, rest sourced from reference TRBV30 and TRBJ2-1, is SQTIHQWPATLVQPVGSPLSLECTVEGTSNPNLYWYRQAAGRGLQLLFYSVGIGQISSEVPQNLSASRPQDRQFILSSKKLLLSDSGFYLCAWSAPDSRLTEQFFGPGTRLTVL.

The V call is TRBV25-1, the J call TRBJ2-7; D call uncertain. Germline CDR1 is MGHDK and CDR2 is SYGVNS. This CDR3 region has 12 residues. V gave up 6 bases and J gave up 2 bases, with 8 bases separating them. In DNA, the CDR3 is TGTGCCAGCAGGGAGACACCCTACGAGCAGTACTTC. Amino acids: CASRETPYEQYF.

J is TRBJ2-7 and V is TRBV4-1, with 7 bases aligning to TRBD1. V shed 0 bases and J 2 bases; nucleotides not matched to a gene: 7. From germline, CDR1 is MGHRA and CDR2 YSYEKL. The CDR3 extends over 16 amino acids. CDR3 sequence: CASSQDSTGDTYEQYF. The CDR3 DNA sequence: TGCGCCAGCAGCCAAGATTCTACAGGGGATACCTACGAGCAGTACTTC.

The V gene is TRBV10-2, the J gene TRBJ2-7; D not resolved. The CDR3 runs 13 residues. Trimming pared 10 bases from V and 3 bases from J, leaving 16 bases between. Germline CDR1 is WSHSY and CDR2 is SAAADI. The CDR3 DNA is TGCGCCACCGCGGACCCCTTTTTCTACGAGCAGTACTTC. Its translation is CATADPFFYEQYF.

CDR3 sequence reads: CASSSWGDTEAFF. CDR3 in DNA: TGTGCCAGCAGTTCCTGGGGAGACACTGAAGCTTTCTTT. V usage is TRBV6-6 and J usage is TRBJ1-1; no clear D gene. V dropped 4 bases and J dropped 3 bases, with 9 bases sitting between them. The CDR3 spans 13 residues. From germline, CDR1 is MNHNY and CDR2 SVGAGI (reference sequence).

The chain has TRBV6-4 and TRBJ2-1; possible D gene TRBD2, 5 bases. Deletions cut 7 bases from V and 9 bases from J, with 16 bases between. From germline, CDR1 is MRHNA and CDR2 SNTAGT. There are 13 residues in the CDR3. The chain's CDR3 is CASTTTRDSEQFF. The CDR3 DNA sequence: TGTGCCAGCACCACCACCCGGGATAGTGAGCAGTTCTTC.

J is TRBJ2-3 and V is TRBV11-2, with 7 bases aligning to TRBD2. The CDR3 loop spans 16 amino acids. The germline gives CDR1 SGHAT, CDR2 FQNNGV. The V gene end was trimmed by 3 bases and the J gene end by 2 bases; junction bases not matched to a gene: 8. CDR3 region: CASSLGGGAPTDTQYF. The CDR3, as DNA: TGTGCCAGCAGCTTGGGGGGAGGGGCCCCCACAGATACGCAGTATTTT.

With regard to this clone: The sample carries other DNA sequences with the same CDR3. This sequence joins TRBV5-6 and TRBJ1-2; possible D gene TRBD1, 6 bases. The V end was cut by 4 bases, the J end by 2 bases, with 15 bases between. The CDR3 sequence is 15 residues long. Germline loops: CDR1 SGHDT, CDR2 YYEEEE. The CDR3 bases are TGTGCCAGCAGCCTGGTAGAGGGGGTGAACTATGGCTACACCTTC. Translating it yields CASSLVEGVNYGYTF.

The rearrangement uses TRBV2 and TRBJ1-3, with D unclear. Germline values: CDR1 SNHLY, CDR2 FYNNEI. Trimming pared 2 bases from V and 0 bases from J, leaving 8 bases between. The CDR3 extends over 15 amino acids. The CDR3 nucleotides read TGTGCCAGCAGTGAATATGGGTACTCTGGAAACACCATATATTTT. Translation gives CASSEYGYSGNTIYF. Looking up the rest from reference TRBV2 and TRBJ1-3 gives the full variable domain: EPEVTQTPSHQVTQMGQEVILRCVPISNHLYFYWYRQILGQKVEFLVSFYNNEISEKSEIFDDQFSVERPDGSNFTLKIRSTKLEDSAMYFCASSEYGYSGNTIYFGEGSWLTVV.

This chain links TRBV7-9 with TRBJ1-1; a possible D gene is TRBD1 (5 bases). The length of the CDR3 is 12 residues. The V and J ends lost 1 base and 6 bases respectively, with 6 bases between them. CDR1 and CDR2 from the germline V gene are SEHNR and FQNEAQ (reference sequence). CDR3 in amino acids: CASSLGQPEAFF. In DNA, the CDR3 is TGTGCCAGCAGCTTAGGACAGCCTGAAGCTTTCTTT.

The chain links TRBV4-3 to TRBJ2-2; 14 nucleotides agree with TRBD2. J lost 7 bases, V lost 2 bases, and 9 bases had no gene match. There are 18 residues in the CDR3. Germline V gene data show CDR1 as LGHNA and CDR2 as YSLEER. DNA for the CDR3: TGCGCCAGCAGCCAAAAAATGGGACTAGCGGGAGAGGTCGGGGAGCTGTTTTTT. Translated, it gives CASSQKMGLAGEVGELFF.

The chain couples TRBV7-6 to TRBJ1-1; maybe TRBD1 (6 bases). Germline CDR1 reads SGHVS; CDR2 reads FNYEAQ. The V end lost 2 bases, the J end lost 4 bases, and 11 bases lay between the germline ends. The length of the CDR3 is 14 residues. CDR3: CASSLSGATTEAFF. CDR3 DNA sequence: TGTGCCAGCAGCTTATCAGGGGCAACCACTGAAGCTTTCTTT. Complete variable domain (other parts from reference TRBV7-6 and TRBJ1-1): GAGVSQSPRYKVTKRGQDVALRCDPISGHVSLYWYRQALGQGPEFLTYFNYEAQQDKSGLPNDRFSAERPEGSISTLTIQRTEQRDSAMYRCASSLSGATTEAFFGQGTRLTVV.

The chain combines TRBV6-5 with TRBJ1-2, with 7 positions matching TRBD1. The CDR3 runs to 14 residues. Germline CDR1 is MNHEY and CDR2 is SVGAGI. J was trimmed by 5 bases and V by 5 bases; bases with no gene match: 8. CDR3 region: CASSLTGTEYGYTF. The DNA for the CDR3 is TGTGCCAGCAGTCTGACGGGGACAGAATATGGCTACACCTTC.

The CDR3 spells CSVEALAGWSYEQYF. CDR3 nucleotides: TGCAGCGTTGAAGCCCTAGCGGGTTGGTCCTACGAGCAGTACTTC. The chain employs TRBV29-1 and TRBJ2-7, with TRBD2 matching over 8 bases. CDR1 SQVTM and CDR2 ANQGSEA come from the germline V gene. This CDR3 region has 15 residues. With 1 base clipped from V and 1 base from J, the junction kept 6 bases outside the gene matches.

This chain links TRBV5-4 with TRBJ1-1, with 9 bases aligning to TRBD1. The V gene end was trimmed by 5 bases and the J gene end by 5 bases; junction bases not matched to a gene: 4. Germline-derived CDR1 and CDR2 are SGHNT and YYREEE (reference sequence). This CDR3 region has 13 residues. CDR3 sequence reads: CASRDRGLTEAFF. For the CDR3, the DNA is TGTGCCAGCAGGGACAGGGGACTGACTGAAGCTTTCTTT.

This clone was seen a handful of times. Other DNA sequences in the sample encode the same CDR3. The chain carries TRBV20-1 and TRBJ2-2; D gene ambiguous. The CDR3 runs 11 residues. Germline V gives CDR1 DFQATT, CDR2 SNEGSKA (reference sequence). The ends were cut back, 1 base at V and 4 bases at J, with 1 base in the middle. CDR3 sequence (DNA): TGCAGTGCTAGAGTCACCGGGGAGCTGTTTTTT. This sequence encodes CSARVTGELFF.

The chain employs TRBV27 and TRBJ2-2; maybe TRBD2 (5 bases). This CDR3 comprises 12 residues. V was cut by 7 bases and J by 7 bases, with 10 bases left in between. The germline CDR1 and CDR2 sequences are MNHEY and SMNVEV (reference sequence). CDR3 protein: CASNQGGGELFF. In DNA, the CDR3 is TGTGCCAGCAACCAAGGAGGCGGGGAGCTGTTTTTT.